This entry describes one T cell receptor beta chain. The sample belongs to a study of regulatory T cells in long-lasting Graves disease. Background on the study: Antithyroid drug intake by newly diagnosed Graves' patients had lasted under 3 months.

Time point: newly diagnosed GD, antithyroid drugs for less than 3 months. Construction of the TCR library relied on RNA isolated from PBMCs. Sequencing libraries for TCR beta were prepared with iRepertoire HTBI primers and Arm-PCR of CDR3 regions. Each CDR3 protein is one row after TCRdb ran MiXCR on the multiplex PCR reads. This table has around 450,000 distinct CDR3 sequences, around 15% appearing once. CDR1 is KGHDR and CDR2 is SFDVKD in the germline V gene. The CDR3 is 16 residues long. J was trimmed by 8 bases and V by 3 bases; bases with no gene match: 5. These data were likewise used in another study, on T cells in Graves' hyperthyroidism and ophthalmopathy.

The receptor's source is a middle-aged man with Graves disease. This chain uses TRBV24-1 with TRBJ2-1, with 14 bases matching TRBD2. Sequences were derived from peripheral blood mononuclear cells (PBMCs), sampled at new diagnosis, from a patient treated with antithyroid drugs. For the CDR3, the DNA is TGTGCCACCAGTGATCCGACTAGCGGGAGGGCGTATGAGCAGTTCTTC. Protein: CATSDPTSGRAYEQFF.